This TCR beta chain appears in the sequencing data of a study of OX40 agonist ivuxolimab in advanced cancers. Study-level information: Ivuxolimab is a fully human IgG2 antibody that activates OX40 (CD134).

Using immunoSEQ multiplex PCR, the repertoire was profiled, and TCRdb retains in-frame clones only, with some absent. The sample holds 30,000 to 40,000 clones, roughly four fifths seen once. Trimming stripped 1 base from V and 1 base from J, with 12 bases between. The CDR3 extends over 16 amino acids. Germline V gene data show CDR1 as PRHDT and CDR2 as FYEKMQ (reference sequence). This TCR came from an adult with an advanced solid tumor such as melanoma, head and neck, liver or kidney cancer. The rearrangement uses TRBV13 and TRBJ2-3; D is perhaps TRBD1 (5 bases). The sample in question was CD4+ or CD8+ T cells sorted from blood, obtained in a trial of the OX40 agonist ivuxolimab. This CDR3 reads CASSLDFPRGTDTQYF. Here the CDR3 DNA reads TGTGCCAGCAGCTTAGACTTCCCCAGGGGCACAGATACGCAGTATTTT. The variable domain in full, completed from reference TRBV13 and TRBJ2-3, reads AAGVIQSPRHLIKEKRETATLKCYPIPRHDTVYWYQQGPGQDPQFLISFYEKMQSDKGSIPDRFSAQQFSDYHSELNMSSLELGDSALYFCASSLDFPRGTDTQYFGPGTRLTVL.